This entry lists 9 T cell receptor beta chains sequenced from one sample in a study of shared clonotypes between healthy human individuals. Measured with immunoSEQ multiplex PCR; TCRdb has only the in-frame clones, and not every one. The data contain some 1 million clones, around 75% of them singletons. Sequences were obtained from memory CD4+ T cells sorted from blood. This sample's subset: CD45RA-negative fraction. These receptors all stem from a man aged 18-30 years in good health.

The gene calls are TRBV10-3 and TRBJ1-5, with D uncertain. Trimming pared 4 bases from V and 0 bases from J, leaving 4 bases between. The CDR3 is 13 residues long. Per the germline V gene, CDR1 is ENHRY and CDR2 is SYGVKD. CDR3 protein: CAISGVSNQPQHF. The CDR3 DNA reads as TGTGCCATCAGTGGTGTTAGCAATCAGCCCCAGCATTTT.

CDR3: CASNLWTGGTENTEAFF. The CDR3 DNA reads as TGTGCCAGCAATCTCTGGACAGGGGGAACCGAGAACACTGAAGCTTTCTTT. V and J are TRBV28 and TRBJ1-1; 10 bases agree with TRBD1. V gave up 7 bases and J gave up 1 base; unmatched junction bases: 12. The CDR3 is 17 residues long. Germline lookup yields CDR1 MDHEN and CDR2 SYDVKM.

The V call is TRBV2, the J call TRBJ2-2, with TRBD1 matching over 7 bases. V trimming: 6 bases; J trimming: 3 bases; junction bases outside the gene matches: 7. The CDR3 contains 15 residues. Germline values: CDR1 SNHLY, CDR2 FYNNEI. CDR3 in DNA: TGTGCCAGCAGAGCCCTGCAGGGGGACACCGGGGAGCTGTTTTTT. This codes for CASRALQGDTGELFF. Full variable domain (rest looked up from reference TRBV2 and TRBJ2-2): EPEVTQTPSHQVTQMGQEVILRCVPISNHLYFYWYRQILGQKVEFLVSFYNNEISEKSEIFDDQFSVERPDGSNFTLKIRSTKLEDSAMYFCASRALQGDTGELFFGEGSRLTVL.

The chain carries TRBV7-2 and TRBJ2-7, with D possibly being TRBD1 (6 bases). Germline V gives CDR1 SGHTA, CDR2 FQGNSA. V shed 1 base and J shed 9 bases, with 16 bases lying between them. The CDR3 length is 14 residues. CDR3 sequence: CASSLDIRGTRQYF. The CDR3, as DNA: TGTGCCAGCAGCTTAGATATTAGGGGGACCAGGCAGTACTTC. Combining the CDR3 with reference TRBV7-2 and TRBJ2-7 gives the whole variable domain GAGVSQSPSNKVTEKGKDVELRCDPISGHTALYWYRQSLGQGLEFLIYFQGNSAPDKSGLPSDRFSAERTGGSVSTLTIQRTQQEDSAVYLCASSLDIRGTRQYFGPGTRLTVT.

The chain joins TRBV2 to TRBJ1-5, with TRBD1 identical over 11 bases. The CDR3 extends over 14 amino acids. V dropped 7 bases and J dropped 6; count of bases not matched to a gene: 5. Germline V lookup: CDR1 SNHLY, CDR2 FYNNEI. The CDR3 nucleotides are TGTGCCAGCACGGGACAGGGGGGACTTCAGCCCCAGCATTTT. Protein: CASTGQGGLQPQHF.

The chain employs TRBV30 and TRBJ1-5, with D possibly TRBD1 on 6 matching bases. CDR3 length: 16 residues. Trimming left V 3 bases short and J 6 bases short, with 21 bases between. Germline CDR1 is GTSNPN and CDR2 is SVGIG (reference sequence). The CDR3 nucleotides read TGTGCCTGGAGAAGGGCCGGAGGGGGAGTTCTTCAGCCCCAGCATTTT. It codes for CAWRRAGGGVLQPQHF.

The chain recombines TRBV7-9 with TRBJ1-4; D ambiguous. The CDR3 is made up of 13 amino acids. Germline V gene data show CDR1 as SEHNR and CDR2 as FQNEAQ (reference sequence). Deletions cut 5 bases from V and 4 bases from J, with 8 bases between. In DNA, the CDR3 is TGTGCCAGCAGCCTCGACAATAATGAAAAACTGTTTTTT. It codes for CASSLDNNEKLFF.

The chain links TRBV30 to TRBJ1-1; 7 nucleotides match TRBD1. The junction had 5 bases not matched to a gene; V was cut back by 4 bases and J by 0 bases. The CDR3 has 14 residues. Germline V gives CDR1 GTSNPN, CDR2 SVGIG (reference sequence). Here the CDR3 DNA reads TGTGCCTGGACCCCCAGGGGGTTGAACACTGAAGCTTTCTTT. Protein sequence: CAWTPRGLNTEAFF.

This clone was counted only a few times. Other DNA sequences of this sample code for an identical CDR3. The gene calls are TRBV29-1 and TRBJ1-1; the D is unclear. The CDR3 sequence is 11 residues long. Germline values: CDR1 SQVTM, CDR2 ANQGSEA. With 5 bases removed from V and 0 bases from J, the gap between germline ends came to 4 bases. The DNA of the CDR3 is TGCAGCGTTCTTATGAACACTGAAGCTTTCTTT. As protein: CSVLMNTEAFF.